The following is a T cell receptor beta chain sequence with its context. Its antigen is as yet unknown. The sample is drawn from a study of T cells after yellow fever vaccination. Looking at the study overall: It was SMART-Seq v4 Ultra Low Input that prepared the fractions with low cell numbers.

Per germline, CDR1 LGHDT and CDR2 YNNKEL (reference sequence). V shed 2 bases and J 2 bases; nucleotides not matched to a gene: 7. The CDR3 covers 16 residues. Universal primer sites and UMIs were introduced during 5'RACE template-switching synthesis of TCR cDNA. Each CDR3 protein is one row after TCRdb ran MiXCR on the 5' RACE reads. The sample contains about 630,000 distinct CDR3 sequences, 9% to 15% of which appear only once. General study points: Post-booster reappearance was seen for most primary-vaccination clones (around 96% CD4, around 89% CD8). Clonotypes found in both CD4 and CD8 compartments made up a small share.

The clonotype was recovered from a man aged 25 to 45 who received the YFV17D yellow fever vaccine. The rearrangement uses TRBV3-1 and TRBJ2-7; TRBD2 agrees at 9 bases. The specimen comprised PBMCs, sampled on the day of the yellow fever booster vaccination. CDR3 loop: CASSQMRTSATYEQYF. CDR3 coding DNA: TGTGCCAGCAGCCAAATGAGGACTAGCGCAACCTACGAGCAGTACTTC.